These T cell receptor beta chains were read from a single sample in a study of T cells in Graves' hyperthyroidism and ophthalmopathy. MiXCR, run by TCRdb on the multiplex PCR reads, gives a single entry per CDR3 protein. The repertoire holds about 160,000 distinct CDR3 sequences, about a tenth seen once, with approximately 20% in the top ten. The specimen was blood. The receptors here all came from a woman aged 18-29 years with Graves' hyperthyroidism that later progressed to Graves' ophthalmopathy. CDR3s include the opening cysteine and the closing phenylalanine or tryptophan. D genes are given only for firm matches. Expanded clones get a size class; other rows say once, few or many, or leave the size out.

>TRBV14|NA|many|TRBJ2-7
TGTGCCAGCAGACATACAGGGTATTACGAGCAGTACTTC
CASRHTGYYEQYF
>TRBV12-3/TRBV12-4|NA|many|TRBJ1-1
TGTGCCAGCAGTACCATCCCTACCCAGATGAGGAACACTGAAGCTTTCTTT
CASSTIPTQMRNTEAFF
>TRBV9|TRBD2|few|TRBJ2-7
TGTGCCAGCAGCGTCTCCGGGACTAGCGATCCCTACGAGCAGTACTTC
CASSVSGTSDPYEQYF
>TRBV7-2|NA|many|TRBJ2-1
TGTGCCAGCAGCGCCCAGGTTTACAATGAGCAGTTCTTC
CASSAQVYNEQFF
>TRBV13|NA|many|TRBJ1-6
TGTGCCAGCAGCTTAGGTGGGGTTTCGGATTCACCCCTCCACTTT
CASSLGGVSDSPLHF
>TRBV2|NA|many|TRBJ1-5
TGTGCCAGCAGTGGTGAGGGGGGGCCGGGCAAGCCCCAGCATTTT
CASSGEGGPGKPQHF
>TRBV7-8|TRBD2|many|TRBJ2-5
TGTGCCAGCAGCGCTCTAGCGGGAGGCGAGACCCAGTACTTC
CASSALAGGETQYF
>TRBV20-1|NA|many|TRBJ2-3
TGCAGTGCTAGACCCGCGGACGGAACAGATACGCAGTATTTT
CSARPADGTDTQYF
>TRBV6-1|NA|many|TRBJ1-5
TGTGCCAGCAGCGCCACGGAAAATAGCAATCAGCCCCAGCATTTT
CASSATENSNQPQHF
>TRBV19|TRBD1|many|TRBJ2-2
TGTGCCAGTATCGGACAGGGGGCCGCCGGGGAGCTGTTTTTT
CASIGQGAAGELFF
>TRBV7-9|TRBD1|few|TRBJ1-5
TGTGCCAGCAGCACGACAGGGGCCGATCAGCCCCAGCATTTT
CASSTTGADQPQHF
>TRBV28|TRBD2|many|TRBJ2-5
TGTGCCAGCAGCTCAGAGCGGGGGGGCCTCTTTGAGACCCAGTACTTC
CASSSERGGLFETQYF
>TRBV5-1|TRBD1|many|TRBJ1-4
TGCGCCAGCAGGGAAGGGACAGCAACTAATGAAAAACTGTTTTTT
CASREGTATNEKLFF
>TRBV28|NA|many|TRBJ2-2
TGTGCCAGCAGTCTCTACGGGGAGCTGTTTTTT
CASSLYGELFF
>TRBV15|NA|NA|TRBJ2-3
TGTGCCACCAGCAGAGATATGGGAGATACGCAGTATTTT
CATSRDMGDTQYF
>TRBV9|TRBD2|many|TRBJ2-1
TGTGCCAGCAGCCCACCCGGGACTAGCTCCTACAATGAGCAGTTCTTC
CASSPPGTSSYNEQFF
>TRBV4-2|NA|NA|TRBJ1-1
TGTGCCAGCAGCCAGGAACGTCGGCGAGCTCTGAACACTGAAGCTTTCTTT
CASSQERRRALNTEAFF
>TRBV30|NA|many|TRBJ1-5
TGTGCCTGGAGTTTGGACAGCCAGCCCCAGCATTTT
CAWSLDSQPQHF
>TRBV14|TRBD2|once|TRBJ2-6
TGTGCCAGCAGCCCGCCACGTACCCGGTTCCCAGCGGGAGCTGGGGCCAACGTCCTGACTTTC
CASSPPRTRFPAGAGANVLTF
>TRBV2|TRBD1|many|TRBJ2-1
TGTGCCAGCAGTCCTGGATACAGGGGCGATGAGCAGTTCTTC
CASSPGYRGDEQFF
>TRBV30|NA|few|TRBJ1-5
TGTGCCTGGAGCGCCCTTAGCAATCAGCCCCAGCATTTT
CAWSALSNQPQHF
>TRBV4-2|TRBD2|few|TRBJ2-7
TGTGCCAGCAGCCATGACGGGGGGGAACCCTACGAGCAGTACTTC
CASSHDGGEPYEQYF
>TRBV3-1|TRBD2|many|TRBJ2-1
TGTGCCAGCCAGGTGGGACTAGCGAATGAGCAGTTCTTC
CASQVGLANEQFF
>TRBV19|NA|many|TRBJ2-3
TGTGCCAGTAGTCCTCTAGCTAGCACAGATACGCAGTATTTT
CASSPLASTDTQYF
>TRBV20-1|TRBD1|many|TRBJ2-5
TGCAGTGCTCAATCGACAGGGGTGCAAGAGACCCAGTACTTC
CSAQSTGVQETQYF
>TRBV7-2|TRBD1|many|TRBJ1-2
TGTGCCAGCAGTTCGGACAGGGTCTCTGGCTACACCTTC
CASSSDRVSGYTF
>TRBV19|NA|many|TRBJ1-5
TGTGCCAGTAGTGACGCAGAGAGGGGCAATCAGCCCCAGCATTTT
CASSDAERGNQPQHF
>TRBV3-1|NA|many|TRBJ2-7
TGTGCCAGCAGCCGTGGGGGGGCTTTCTCCTACGAGCAGTACTTC
CASSRGGAFSYEQYF
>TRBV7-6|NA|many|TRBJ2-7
TGTGCCAGCAGCTTAGGGGTCCCCGCCTCGGACAGAACCTACGAGCAGTACTTC
CASSLGVPASDRTYEQYF
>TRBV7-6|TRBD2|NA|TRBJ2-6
TGTGCCAGCAGCTTAAAAGCCAGCGGGAGGAGCTCTGGGGCCAACGTCCTGACTTTC
CASSLKASGRSSGANVLTF
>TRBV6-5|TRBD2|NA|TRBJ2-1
TGTGCCAGCTGTTCCGGGACTAGCGGGATATCTGAGCAGTTCTTC
CASCSGTSGISEQFF
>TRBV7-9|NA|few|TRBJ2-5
TGTGCCAGCAGCGGATTGGGGGGAGAGACCCAGTACTTC
CASSGLGGETQYF
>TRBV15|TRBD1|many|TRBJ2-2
TGTGCCACCAGCAGAGTAACAGGGGTAACCGGGGAGCTGTTTTTT
CATSRVTGVTGELFF
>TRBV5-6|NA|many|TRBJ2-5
TGTGCCAGCAGCTTGTCTCCACAAGGACAAGAGACCCAGTACTTC
CASSLSPQGQETQYF
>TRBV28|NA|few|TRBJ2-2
TGTGCCAGCATTAGGGGCGATCGGAACACCGGGGAGCTGTTTTTT
CASIRGDRNTGELFF
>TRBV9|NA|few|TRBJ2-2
TGTGCCAGCCAAAGAACCGCGGGGGCCCTGAACACCGGGGAGCTGTTTTTT
CASQRTAGALNTGELFF
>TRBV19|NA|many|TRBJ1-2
TGTGCCAGTTCGTTGGATTTCCCTAACTATGGCTACACCTTC
CASSLDFPNYGYTF
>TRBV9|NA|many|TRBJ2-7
TGTGCCAGCAGCCCTAGACTCTCCGTCTACGAGCAGTACTTC
CASSPRLSVYEQYF
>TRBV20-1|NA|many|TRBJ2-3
TGCAGTGCTAGGGGGCCGACTAGGTTTTATACGCAGTATTTT
CSARGPTRFYTQYF
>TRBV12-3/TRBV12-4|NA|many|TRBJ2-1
TGTGCCAGCAGCCCGCCAACTAGGGGGAATGAGCAGTTCTTC
CASSPPTRGNEQFF
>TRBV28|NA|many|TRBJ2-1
TGTGCCAGCAGCCCCCCCAATTTCAGGCGATCTACTGAGCAGTTCTTC
CASSPPNFRRSTEQFF
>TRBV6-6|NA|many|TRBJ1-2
TGTGCCAGCAGTTACTCATGGGGCTTGGGAGGCTACACCTTC
CASSYSWGLGGYTF
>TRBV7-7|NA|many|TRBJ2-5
TGTGCTAGCAGCCGTGAAGGAAGGGGTCAAGAGACCCAGTACTTC
CASSREGRGQETQYF